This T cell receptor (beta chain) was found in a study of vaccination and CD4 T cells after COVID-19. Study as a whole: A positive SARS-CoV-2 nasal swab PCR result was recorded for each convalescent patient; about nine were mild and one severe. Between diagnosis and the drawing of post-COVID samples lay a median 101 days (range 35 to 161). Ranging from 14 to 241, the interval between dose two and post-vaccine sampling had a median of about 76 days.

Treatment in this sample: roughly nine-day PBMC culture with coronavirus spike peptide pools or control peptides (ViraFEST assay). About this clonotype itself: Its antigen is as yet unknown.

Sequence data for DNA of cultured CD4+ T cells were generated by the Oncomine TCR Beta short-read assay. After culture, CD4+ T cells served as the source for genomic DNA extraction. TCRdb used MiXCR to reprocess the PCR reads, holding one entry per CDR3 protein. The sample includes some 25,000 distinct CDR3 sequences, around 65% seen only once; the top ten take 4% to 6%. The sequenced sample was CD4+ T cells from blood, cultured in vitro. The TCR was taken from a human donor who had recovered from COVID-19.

The CDR3 spells CASSLSQGYGYTF. Written as DNA, the CDR3 is TGTGCCAGCAGTTTATCCCAGGGGTATGGCTACACCTTC. The chain uses TRBV27 and TRBJ1-2; weak D call: TRBD1 (6 bases). In germline, CDR1 is MNHEY, CDR2 SMNVEV (reference sequence). V was shortened by 0 bases and J by 5 bases, with 7 bases between the two germline ends. The CDR3 is 13 amino acids.